This T cell receptor beta chain was sequenced for a study of blood T cells in healthy people across ages. Using a J-beta primer mix together with a sample-barcoded 5' primer, a second PCR was run for roughly 6 to 12 cycles. Each cDNA molecule, via a template-switch adaptor with 12 random nucleotides, was tagged. CDR3-containing paired-end reads numbered at least 2.5 million in each sample. TCRdb independently ran MiXCR on the 5' RACE reads; one entry per CDR3 protein. The profile covers around 940,000 distinct CDR3 sequences, with about 53% appearing a single time and 20% to 25% taken by the ten largest. Overall study results and limits: Per-million-T-cell TCR beta diversity fell roughly linearly with age.

With 3 bases removed from V and 5 bases from J, the gap between germline ends came to 6 bases. Per germline, CDR1 LGHDT and CDR2 YNNKEL (reference sequence). The CDR3 runs 12 residues. Each sample yielded at least 5 micrograms of PBMC total RNA. There are a few counts of this clonotype. Antigen: not known. The sequencing sample was made of blood. The chain carries TRBV3-1 and TRBJ2-3; D is undetermined. This sequence was found in a woman aged 60-75 years in good health. CDR3: CASSHSGDTQYF. As DNA, the CDR3 is TGTGCCAGCAGCCACTCCGGAGATACGCAGTATTTT.